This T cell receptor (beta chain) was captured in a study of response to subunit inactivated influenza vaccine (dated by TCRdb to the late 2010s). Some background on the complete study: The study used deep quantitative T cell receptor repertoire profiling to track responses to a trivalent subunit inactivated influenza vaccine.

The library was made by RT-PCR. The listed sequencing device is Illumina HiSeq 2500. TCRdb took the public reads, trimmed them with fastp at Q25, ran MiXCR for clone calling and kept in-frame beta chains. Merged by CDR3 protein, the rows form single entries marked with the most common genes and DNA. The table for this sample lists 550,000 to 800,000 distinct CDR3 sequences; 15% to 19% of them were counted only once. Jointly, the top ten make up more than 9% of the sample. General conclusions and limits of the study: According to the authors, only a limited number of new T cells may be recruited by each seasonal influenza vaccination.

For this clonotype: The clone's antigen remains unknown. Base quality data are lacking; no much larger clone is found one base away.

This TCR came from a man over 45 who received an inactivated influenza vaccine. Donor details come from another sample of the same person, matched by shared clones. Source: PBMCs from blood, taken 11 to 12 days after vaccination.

The sequenced DNA is TGTGCCAGCAGTTTAGTACAGGGTGGCACCGGGGAGCTGTTTTTT. Its amino acids are CASSLVQGGTGELFF. In this chain, TRBV12-3 or TRBV12-4 is recombined with TRBJ2-2; possibly the D gene is TRBD1, per 6 matching bases. A distance of 10 bases separates the germline ends of V and J, which lose 1 base and 4 bases respectively. The CDR3 spans 15 residues, from the cysteine through the phenylalanine. The kept DNA is CDR3 alone, 45 bases in frame from the first base.